This T cell receptor beta chain stems from a study of shared clonotypes between healthy human individuals. Whole-study findings and limits: Roughly 5% of naive CD4 clonotypes were shared across a handful of donors. Memory subsets generally showed smaller estimated richness than naive subsets did.

Germline V gene data show CDR1 as MRHNA and CDR2 as SNTAGT. This CDR3 is built from 14 residues. Deletions cut 3 bases from V and 1 base from J, with 7 bases between. TCRdb's table, derived via immunoSEQ multiplex PCR, lists solely in-frame clones and lacks some. The sample holds about 1 million clones, 65% to 75% seen once. Points on this clone: Antigen specificity is unknown.

Material for sequencing was memory CD4+ T cells sorted from blood. As for subset: CD45RA-negative fraction. The receptor was isolated from a man aged 18-30 years in good health. The chain joins TRBV6-4 to TRBJ1-5, with D perhaps matching TRBD1 (5 bases). The chain's CDR3 is CASSEQASNQPQHF. The CDR3 DNA sequence: TGTGCCAGCAGTGAACAGGCCAGCAATCAGCCCCAGCATTTT.